Listed below are T cell receptor beta chains from one sample, sequenced in a study of T cell repertoires in cytomegalovirus infection. TCRdb re-called the reads with MiXCR, one entry per CDR3 protein. In the table there are 350,000 to 450,000 distinct CDR3 sequences, 15% to 20% of which are singletons. Sequencing input: PBMCs. These TCRs come from a human donor in good health (CMV status not recorded). Some clones in this sample may be carry-over from other donors' samples. Each CDR3 is given with its conserved first and last residue. A D gene is named only where the DNA matches it firmly. Rows give clone size only sometimes, using once, few, many, or a class for an expanded clone.

cdr3_nt	cdr3_aa	v_call	j_call	d_call	clone_size
TGTGCCAGCAGTAAACTCACGGGTTGGAACAGTGAAGCTTTCTTT	CASSKLTGWNSEAFF	TRBV6-2/TRBV6-3	TRBJ1-1	NA	NA
TGTGCCAGCAGCTCTCGACTAGCGGGGGGCCGTCTGTTTTTT	CASSSRLAGGRLFF	TRBV11-2	TRBJ2-2	TRBD2	NA
TGTGCCAGCAGTTTGGTGCCAGGGACAGGAACCTCTGGGAGCGACTACACCTTC	CASSLVPGTGTSGSDYTF	TRBV5-5	TRBJ1-2	TRBD1	few
TGTGCCAGCAGCCCCGGGGGCGGGGTGTCTTACTACAATGAGCAGTTCTTC	CASSPGGGVSYYNEQFF	TRBV7-2	TRBJ2-1	NA	few
TGTGCCAGCAGTTTCCGACTAGCGGGAGGGGAGACCCAGTACTTC	CASSFRLAGGETQYF	TRBV12-3/TRBV12-4	TRBJ2-5	TRBD2	many
TGTGCCAGCAGCCAGGCACTAGCGGGGCCTTATACGCAGTATTTT	CASSQALAGPYTQYF	TRBV11-2	TRBJ2-3	TRBD2	many
TGTGCCAGTAACCCTGACGGGAATGAAAAACTGTTTTTT	CASNPDGNEKLFF	TRBV19	TRBJ1-4	NA	NA
TGCGCCAGCAGCTTGGTAGCGGGAGCGGACCAGGAGCAGTTCTTC	CASSLVAGADQEQFF	TRBV5-1	TRBJ2-1	TRBD2	NA
TGTGCCAGCAGTTCGGGACTAGCGGGAGACAAGACCCAGTACTTC	CASSSGLAGDKTQYF	TRBV12-3/TRBV12-4	TRBJ2-5	TRBD2	few
TGTGCCAGTAGTATGGGGGGGTCCTCCTACGAGCAGTACTTC	CASSMGGSSYEQYF	TRBV19	TRBJ2-7	TRBD2	NA
TGCAGCGTTGGCCCAGGGGTGGATAATGGCTACACCTTC	CSVGPGVDNGYTF	TRBV29-1	TRBJ1-2	NA	few
TGTGCCAGCTCACCACAGGAGCGTGAGACCCAGTACTTC	CASSPQERETQYF	TRBV18	TRBJ2-5	NA	NA
TGTGCCATCAGTGGAAGCGACACAGATACGCAGTATTTT	CAISGSDTDTQYF	TRBV10-3	TRBJ2-3	NA	NA
TGTGCCAGCAGCCGCAGGTACGGGGGGGCTGAAGCTTTCTTT	CASSRRYGGAEAFF	TRBV7-2	TRBJ1-1	NA	NA
TGCAGTGCTAGAGATCCCGGCAGGGGGCTCGATGAGCAGTTCTTC	CSARDPGRGLDEQFF	TRBV20-1	TRBJ2-1	TRBD1	NA
TGTGCCAGCAGCCAAGAAGGGGGTAGCGGGGGGATAGATACGCAGTATTTT	CASSQEGGSGGIDTQYF	TRBV4-2	TRBJ2-3	TRBD2	few